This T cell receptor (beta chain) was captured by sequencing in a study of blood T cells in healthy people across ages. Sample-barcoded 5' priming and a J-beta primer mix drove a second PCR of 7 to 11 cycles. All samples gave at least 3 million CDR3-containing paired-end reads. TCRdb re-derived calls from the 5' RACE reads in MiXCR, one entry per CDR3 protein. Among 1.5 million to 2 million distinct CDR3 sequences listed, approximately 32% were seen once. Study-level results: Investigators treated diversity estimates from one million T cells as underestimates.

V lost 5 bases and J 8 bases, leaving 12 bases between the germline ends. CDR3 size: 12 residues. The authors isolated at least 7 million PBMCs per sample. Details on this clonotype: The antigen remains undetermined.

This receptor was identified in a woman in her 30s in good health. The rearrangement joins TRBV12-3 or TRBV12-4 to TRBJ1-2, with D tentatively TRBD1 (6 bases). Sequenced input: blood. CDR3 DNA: TGTGCCAGCAGTAGGGACATGGCGGGCTACACCTTC. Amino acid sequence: CASSRDMAGYTF.